This TCR beta chain was retrieved from a study of blood T cell repertoires in COVID-19. All enrollees were about 18 to 89 years old and from around 25 US areas. Clinical history reported by participants formed the basis on which cohorts were assigned. Repertoires were generated with immunoSEQ multiplex PCR, while TCRdb's copy carries only in-frame clones and drops some. The sample lists some 300,000 clones; just under 90% were seen once. The clonotype comes from a woman in her 50s who had been exposed to COVID-19. Sequenced input: PBMCs or T cells enriched from blood (not recorded which).

CDR3 DNA sequence: TGTGCCACCAGTGACCAGGGTACCTACGAGCAGTACTTC. Translation: CATSDQGTYEQYF. The chain employs TRBV24-1 and TRBJ2-7, with D perhaps matching TRBD1 (5 bases). Trimming pared 4 bases from V and 2 bases from J, leaving 8 bases between. This CDR3 has 13 residues. Germline V lookup: CDR1 KGHDR, CDR2 SFDVKD.